This T cell receptor beta chain derives from a study of beta chain features in type 1 diabetes (dated by TCRdb to between 2017 and 2018). As for the study more broadly: Patients and healthy donors did not differ in mean age, gender distribution, total cell number or subset yield. A total of approximately 110,000,000 sorted cells were examined across all samples, and a strong correlation was observed between cell number per subset and RNA yield. In the study, TCRB repertoires of sorted circulating CD4+ T cell subsets from recently diagnosed type 1 diabetes patients were compared with those of matched healthy donors. Regulatory and stem cell-like memory subsets were obtained from only 8 patients and roughly eight healthy donors, while naive and central memory subsets were obtained from all 28 donors. Study-wide findings and limitations: Naive, central memory and regulatory TCRB repertoires appeared to be more alike among patients than among healthy donors. Because small numbers of individuals were included in the HLA sub-analyses, any influence of HLA type on TCRB rearrangement was left unresolved. Because cDNA was sequenced instead of genomic DNA, highly expressing activated cells could be over-represented, though the groups showed no difference in activation or CD3 levels. At VDJ recombination sites, patients with type 1 diabetes made fewer insertions and deleted more nucleotides, a pattern implying thymic rearrangement abnormalities. PCR may preferentially amplify shorter templates, but because patient and control samples were amplified and corrected together, any resulting skew would affect both groups equally. Type 1 diabetes patients showed a moderate but significant shortening of TCRB CDR3 length in all four CD4+ subsets.

From the germline V gene, CDR1 is SGDLS and CDR2 is YYNGEE. Clipping removes 6 bases from V and 0 bases from J, with 6 as the unmatched junction base count. Its CDR3 holds 15 amino acids, cysteine through phenylalanine. Left in the record is the CDR3 DNA by itself, 45 bases read in frame from the first base. The entire amount of isolated RNA was reverse transcribed using the High Capacity cDNA Reverse Transcription Kit, so the sequenced TCRB transcripts were expressed ones. Deep immunoSEQ sequencing was performed on naive, central memory and regulatory T cell samples, with an average of roughly 3.3 million total reads per sample. Sorted cells were lysed in RLT buffer, and RNA was extracted using DNase-treated RNeasy Micro or Mini kits according to cell number. Each cell subset was processed on its own to prevent cross-contamination, while patient and healthy donor samples were processed together. The immunoSEQ multiplex PCR was used to amplify TCRB sequences from cDNA, yielding 87-bp fragments that span the CDR3 region. The amplicons were sequenced using the Illumina HiSeq platform. From the authors' description of their analysis: Synthetic template baselines were used to correct PCR bias computationally, reads within Hamming distance 2 were collapsed together, and singletons that could not be merged were discarded. Reads were aligned against IMGT to assign V, D and J genes, CDR3 length and insertions or deletions at six rearrangement sites. Within each subset, clonotype counts were normalized to sorted cell number, after which true diversity and Gini coefficients were computed with the tcR R package. The overlap coefficient, calculated on TCRB nucleotide sequences, was used to measure repertoire sharing. Out-of-frame TCRB sequences from naive cells were analyzed to stand in for the pre-selection repertoire. TCRdb retrieved this table from immuneACCESS and kept in-frame rearrangements only. Not all clones are present; in checked studies, unresolved V genes account for under half, and no reason is known for the remainder. V and J calls and clone size are as listed in that table; D and trimming were resolved from the DNA. The table for this sample lists some 350,000 clones; less than 15% of them were counted only once. Clones ranked in the top ten supply 0.013% to 0.015% of the sample.

A single peripheral blood draw of around 120 mL on average was collected from each donor into heparinised tubes. A BD FACSAria II and a panel including CD45RO, CCR7, CD25, CD127, CD95 and CD27 were used to sort naive, central memory, regulatory and stem cell-like memory CD4+ T cells. A purity above 95% was achieved for all sorted populations. PBMCs were isolated immediately by Lymphoprep density gradient centrifugation and stained directly without culture. So that batch effects would be minimized, each experiment stained and sorted samples in pairs, pairing one healthy donor with one patient. A note on this clone: Its antigen is unknown. No much larger clone is present one base from it, and per-base qualities are unavailable.

The sample taken for sequencing was naive CD4+ T cells from blood. The cell subset or site label, as the study defines it: true naive CD4+ T cells. The origin of this receptor is a woman aged 18-29 years with type 1 diabetes. This chain is built from TRBV9 and TRBJ1-3, with 7 bases in between that match TRBD1. In nucleotide form, the sequence is TGTGCCAGCAACAGGGGTCAATTCTCTGGAAACACCATATATTTT. Its protein is CASNRGQFSGNTIYF.